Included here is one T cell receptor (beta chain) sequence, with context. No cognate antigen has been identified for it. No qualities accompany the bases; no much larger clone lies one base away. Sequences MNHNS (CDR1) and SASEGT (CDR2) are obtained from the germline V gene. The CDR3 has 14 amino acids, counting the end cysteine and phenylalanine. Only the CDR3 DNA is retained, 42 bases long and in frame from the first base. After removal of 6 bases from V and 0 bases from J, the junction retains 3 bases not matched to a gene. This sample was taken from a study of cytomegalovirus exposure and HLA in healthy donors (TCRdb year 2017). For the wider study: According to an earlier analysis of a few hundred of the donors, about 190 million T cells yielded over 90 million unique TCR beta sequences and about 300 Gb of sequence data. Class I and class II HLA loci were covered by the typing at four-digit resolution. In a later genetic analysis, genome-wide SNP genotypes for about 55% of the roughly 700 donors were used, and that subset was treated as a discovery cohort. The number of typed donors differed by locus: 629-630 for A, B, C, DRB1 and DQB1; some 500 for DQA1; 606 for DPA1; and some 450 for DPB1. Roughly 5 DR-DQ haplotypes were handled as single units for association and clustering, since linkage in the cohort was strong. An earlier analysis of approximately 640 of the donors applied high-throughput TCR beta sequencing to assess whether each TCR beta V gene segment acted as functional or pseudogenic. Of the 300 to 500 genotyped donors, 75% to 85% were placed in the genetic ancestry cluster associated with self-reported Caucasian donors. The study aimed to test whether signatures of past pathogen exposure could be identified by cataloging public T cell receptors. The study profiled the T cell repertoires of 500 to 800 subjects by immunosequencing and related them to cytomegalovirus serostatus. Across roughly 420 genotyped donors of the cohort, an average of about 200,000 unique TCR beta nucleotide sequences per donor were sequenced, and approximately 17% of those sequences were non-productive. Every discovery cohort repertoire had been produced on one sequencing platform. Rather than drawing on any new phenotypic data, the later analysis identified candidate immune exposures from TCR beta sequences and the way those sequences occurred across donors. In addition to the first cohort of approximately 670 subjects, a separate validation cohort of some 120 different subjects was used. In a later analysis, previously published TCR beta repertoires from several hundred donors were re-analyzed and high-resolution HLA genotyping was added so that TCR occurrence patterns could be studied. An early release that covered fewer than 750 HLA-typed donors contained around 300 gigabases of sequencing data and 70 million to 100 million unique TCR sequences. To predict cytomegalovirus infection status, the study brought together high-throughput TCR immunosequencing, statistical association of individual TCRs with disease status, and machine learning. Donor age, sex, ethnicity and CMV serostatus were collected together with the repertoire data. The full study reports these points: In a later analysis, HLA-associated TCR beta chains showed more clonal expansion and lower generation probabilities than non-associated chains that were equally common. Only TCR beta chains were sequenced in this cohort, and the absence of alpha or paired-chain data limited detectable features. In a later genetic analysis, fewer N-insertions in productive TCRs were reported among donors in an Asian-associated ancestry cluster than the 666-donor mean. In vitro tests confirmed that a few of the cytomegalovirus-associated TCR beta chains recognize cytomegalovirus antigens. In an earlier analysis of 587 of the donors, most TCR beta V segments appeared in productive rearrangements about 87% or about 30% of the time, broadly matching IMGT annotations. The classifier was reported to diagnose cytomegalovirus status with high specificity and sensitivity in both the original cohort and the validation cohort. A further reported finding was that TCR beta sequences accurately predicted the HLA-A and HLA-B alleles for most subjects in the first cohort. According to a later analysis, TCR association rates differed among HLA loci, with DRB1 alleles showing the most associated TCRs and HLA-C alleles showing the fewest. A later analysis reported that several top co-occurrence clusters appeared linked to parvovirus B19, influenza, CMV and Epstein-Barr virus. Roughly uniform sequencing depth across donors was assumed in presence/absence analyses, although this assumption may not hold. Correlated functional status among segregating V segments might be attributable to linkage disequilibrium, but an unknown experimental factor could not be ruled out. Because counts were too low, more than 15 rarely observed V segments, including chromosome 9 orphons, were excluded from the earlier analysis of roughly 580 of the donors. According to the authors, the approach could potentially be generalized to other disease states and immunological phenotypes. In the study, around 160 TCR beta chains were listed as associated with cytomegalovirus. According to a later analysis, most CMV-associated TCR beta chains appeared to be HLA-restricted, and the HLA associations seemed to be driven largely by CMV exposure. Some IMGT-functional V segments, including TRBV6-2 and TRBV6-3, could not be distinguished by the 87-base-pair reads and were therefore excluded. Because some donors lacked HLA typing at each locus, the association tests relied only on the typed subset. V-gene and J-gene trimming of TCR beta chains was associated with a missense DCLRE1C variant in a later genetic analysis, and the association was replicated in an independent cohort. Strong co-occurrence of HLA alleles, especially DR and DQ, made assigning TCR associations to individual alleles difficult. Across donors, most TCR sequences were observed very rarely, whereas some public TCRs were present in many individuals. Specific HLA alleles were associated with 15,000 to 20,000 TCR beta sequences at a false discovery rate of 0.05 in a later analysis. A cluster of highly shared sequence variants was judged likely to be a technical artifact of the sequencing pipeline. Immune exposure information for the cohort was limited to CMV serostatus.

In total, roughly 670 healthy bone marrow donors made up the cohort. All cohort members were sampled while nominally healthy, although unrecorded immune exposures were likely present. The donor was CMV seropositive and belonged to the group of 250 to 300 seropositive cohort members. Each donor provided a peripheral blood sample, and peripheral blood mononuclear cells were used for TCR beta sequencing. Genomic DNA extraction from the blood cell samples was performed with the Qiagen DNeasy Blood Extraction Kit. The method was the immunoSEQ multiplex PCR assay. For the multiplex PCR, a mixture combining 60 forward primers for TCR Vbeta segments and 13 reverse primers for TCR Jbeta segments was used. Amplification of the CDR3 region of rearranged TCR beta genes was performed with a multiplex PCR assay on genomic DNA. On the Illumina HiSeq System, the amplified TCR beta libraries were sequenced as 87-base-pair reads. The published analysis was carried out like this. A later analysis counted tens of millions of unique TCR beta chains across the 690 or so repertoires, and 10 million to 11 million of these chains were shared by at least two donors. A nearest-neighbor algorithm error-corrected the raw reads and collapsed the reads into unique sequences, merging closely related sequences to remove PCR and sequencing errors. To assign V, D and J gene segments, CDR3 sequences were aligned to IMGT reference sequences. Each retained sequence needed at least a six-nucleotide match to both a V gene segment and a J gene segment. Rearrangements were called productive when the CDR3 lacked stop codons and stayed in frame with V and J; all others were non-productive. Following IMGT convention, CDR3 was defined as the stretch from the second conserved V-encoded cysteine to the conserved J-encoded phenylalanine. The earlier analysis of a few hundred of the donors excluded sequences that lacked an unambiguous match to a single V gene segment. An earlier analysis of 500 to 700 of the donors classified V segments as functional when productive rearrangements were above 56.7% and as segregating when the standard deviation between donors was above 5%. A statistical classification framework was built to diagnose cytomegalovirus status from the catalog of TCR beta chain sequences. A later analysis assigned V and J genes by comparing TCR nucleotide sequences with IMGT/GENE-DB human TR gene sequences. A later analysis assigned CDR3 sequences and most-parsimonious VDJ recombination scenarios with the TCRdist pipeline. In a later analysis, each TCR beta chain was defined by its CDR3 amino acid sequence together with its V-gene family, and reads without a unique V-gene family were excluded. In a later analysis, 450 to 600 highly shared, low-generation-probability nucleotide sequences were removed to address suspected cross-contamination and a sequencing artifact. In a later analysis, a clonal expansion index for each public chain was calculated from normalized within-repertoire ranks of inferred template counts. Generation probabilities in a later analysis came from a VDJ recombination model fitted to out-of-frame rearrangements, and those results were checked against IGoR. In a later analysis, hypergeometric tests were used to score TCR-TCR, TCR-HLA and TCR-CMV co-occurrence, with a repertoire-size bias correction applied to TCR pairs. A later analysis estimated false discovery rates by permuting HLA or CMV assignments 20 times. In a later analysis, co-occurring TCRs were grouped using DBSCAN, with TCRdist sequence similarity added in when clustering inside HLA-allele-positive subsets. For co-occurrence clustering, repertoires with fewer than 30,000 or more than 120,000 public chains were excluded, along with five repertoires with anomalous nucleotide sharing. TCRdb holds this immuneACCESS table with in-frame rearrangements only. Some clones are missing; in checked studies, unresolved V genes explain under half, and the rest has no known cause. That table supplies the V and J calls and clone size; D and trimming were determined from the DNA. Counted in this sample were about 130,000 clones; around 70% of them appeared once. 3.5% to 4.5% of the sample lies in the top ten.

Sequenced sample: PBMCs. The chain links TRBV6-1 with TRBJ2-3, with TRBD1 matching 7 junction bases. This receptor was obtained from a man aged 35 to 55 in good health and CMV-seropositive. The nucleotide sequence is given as TGTGCCAGCAGGCGACAGGGCAGCACAGATACGCAGTATTTT. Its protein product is CASRRQGSTDTQYF.